The entry that follows covers one TCR beta chain sequence. This specimen belongs to a study of blood T cell repertoires in COVID-19. Study summary: Italy, Spain and the United States were the sources of the convalescent and acute COVID-19 samples. The analysed material was cDNA or gDNA that came from T cells, B-cell-depleted T cells, or PBMCs.

Germline lookup yields CDR1 SGHNT and CDR2 YYREEE (reference sequence). The length of the CDR3 is 14 residues. V was shortened by 2 bases and J by 1 base, with 6 bases between the two germline ends. The table came from immunoSEQ multiplex PCR; TCRdb's copy has only in-frame clones and leaves some out. The sample records some 140,000 clones, almost 85% being singletons. The genes are TRBV5-4 and TRBJ2-2; D is unclear. This receptor was taken from a man between 35 and 55 years old with acute COVID-19. Sequencing was carried out using PBMCs or T cells enriched from blood (not recorded which). The CDR3 nucleotides are TGTGCCAGCAGCTTAACGGTGAACACCGGGGAGCTGTTTTTT. Translation: CASSLTVNTGELFF.